Each of the 4 T cell receptor beta chains below was sequenced from the same sample in a study of T cells in Graves' hyperthyroidism and ophthalmopathy. Amplified TCR beta CDR3 regions derived from RNA transcripts. With the HTBI primer set, the TCR CDR3 went through a first round of RT-PCR. TCRdb re-derived calls from the multiplex PCR reads in MiXCR, one entry per CDR3 protein. The table includes about 590,000 distinct CDR3 sequences, 15% to 17% detected once. Sequenced input: blood. Receptors originate from a young woman with Graves' hyperthyroidism.

This clonotype was counted between two and nine times. The rearrangement links TRBV10-2 to TRBJ2-2, with TRBD2 matching over 13 bases. The CDR3 is made up of 16 amino acids. Germline lookup yields CDR1 WSHSY and CDR2 SAAADI. J was trimmed by 4 bases and V by 6 bases; bases with no gene match: 5. The CDR3 loop is CASRLAGGPGTGELFF. The CDR3 nucleotides read TGCGCCAGCAGACTAGCGGGAGGGCCGGGCACCGGGGAGCTGTTTTTT.

About this clonotype: This CDR3 fails to terminate in the conserved phenylalanine or tryptophan, so it likely reflects a read error. The V and J genes are TRBV11-2 and TRBJ2-3; D not resolved. The CDR3 length is 15 residues. Per the germline V gene, CDR1 is SGHAT and CDR2 is FQNNGV. The V end was cut by 3 bases, the J end by 0 bases, with 10 bases between. CDR3 sequence (DNA): TGTGCCAGCAGCTTGAGAGTGGATAGCACAGATACGCAGTATCTT. Its translation is CASSLRVDSTDTQYL.

In this sample, this clonotype turned up many times. V usage is TRBV20-1 and J usage is TRBJ1-5, with unresolved D. The CDR3 runs to 12 residues. V lost 0 bases, J lost 6 bases, and 6 bases lay in between. Germline-derived CDR1 and CDR2 are DFQATT and SNEGSKA (reference sequence). The CDR3 reads CSARDLGQPQHF. The CDR3 nucleotides read TGCAGTGCTAGAGATCTTGGTCAGCCCCAGCATTTT.

On this clonotype itself: Compared with germline, one end of the junction differs, possibly owing to a read error. This rearrangement joins TRBV7-6 to TRBJ2-1, with 8 positions matching TRBD2. The V gene's germline CDR1 is SGHVS and CDR2 FNYEAQ. This CDR3 is built from 16 residues. In DNA form, the CDR3 reads TGTGCCGGCAGCCTGGGGGCGGGAGGCGGTATCTATGAGCAGTTCTTC. Translated, it gives CAGSLGAGGGIYEQFF.